This is a list of T cell receptor beta chains from one sample in a study of cytomegalovirus exposure and HLA in healthy donors. Produced via immunoSEQ multiplex PCR; TCRdb's table is partial and in-frame only. The data show about 340,000 clones, more than 80% seen once. What was sequenced was PBMCs. These receptors were obtained from a young woman in good health and CMV-seronegative. Both conserved end residues are trimmed from each CDR3. Only part of the rows carry a size: once, few, many, or a class if the clone is expanded.

j_call v_call clone_size cdr3_aa
TRBJ1-5 TRBV19 - ASSINVGGNQPQH
TRBJ2-7 TRBV7-2 - ASSLYLAGRYEQY
TRBJ1-2 TRBV7-6 once ASSFGGTYGYT
TRBJ2-3 TRBV28 - ASTLPRLAGHSTDTQY
TRBJ2-5 TRBV11-1 - ASSEQGGQETQY
TRBJ2-2 TRBV29-1 - SVEGRGRTGELF
TRBJ1-1 TRBV2 - ASSGQGPNTEAF
TRBJ1-2 TRBV7-8 - ASSLGSQAHT
TRBJ1-2 TRBV9 - ASSVGTAGGYGYT
TRBJ1-4 TRBV5-1 - ASRGITGTEKLF
TRBJ2-2 TRBV19 - ASTTRTGNTGELF
TRBJ2-5 TRBV9 - ASSVGRATEETQY
TRBJ2-7 TRBV7-3 - ASSLTGLAGGPRVYEQY
TRBJ1-2 TRBV19 - ASSFNLREGAGGYT
TRBJ1-4 TRBV5-1 - ASSIQGEMDREKLF
TRBJ2-2 TRBV7-8 - ASSNGGVGTGELF
TRBJ1-2 TRBV2 few ASGAYGYT
TRBJ1-2 TRBV2 once ASSDPTGGTYGYT
TRBJ1-5 TRBV28 - ASSSSGTGYNQPQH
TRBJ2-7 TRBV25-1 - ASSESGTGGVVY
TRBJ1-2 TRBV6-6 - ASTTGQSYGYT